Below, 22 T cell receptor beta chains from the same sample are listed, as sequenced in a study of blood T cell repertoires in COVID-19. The data were produced by immunoSEQ multiplex PCR, yet TCRdb's version contains in-frame clones alone and is incomplete. The data hold approximately 100,000 clones, with roughly 80% observed a single time. The sequencing input was peripheral blood. These receptors originate from a woman over 75 with active or convalescent COVID-19.

The V and J genes are TRBV11-1 and TRBJ2-1, with 8 bases aligning to TRBD2. The CDR3 is 15 amino acids. J gave up 9 bases and V 0 bases, and 7 bases lay outside the gene matches. Germline CDR1 SGHAT, CDR2 FQDESV (reference sequence). CDR3 loop: CASSLAAGGGSEQFF. The CDR3 bases are TGTGCCAGCAGCTTAGCCGCGGGAGGTGGTAGTGAGCAGTTCTTC.

This clone was recorded once. V and J are TRBV5-6 and TRBJ2-1; no firm D call. The CDR3 extends over 16 amino acids. V lost 2 bases to trimming and J lost 4 bases, with 16 bases between them. Germline V lookup: CDR1 SGHDT, CDR2 YYEEEE. This chain's CDR3 is CASSFHTTYSYNEQFF. The CDR3 region has the DNA TGTGCCAGCAGCTTTCATACTACCTATTCTTACAATGAGCAGTTCTTC. Together with reference TRBV5-6 and TRBJ2-1, the CDR3 gives the full variable domain: DAGVTQSPTHLIKTRGQQVTLRCSPKSGHDTVSWYQQALGQGPQFIFQYYEEEERQRGNFPDRFSGHQFPNYSSELNVNALLLGDSALYLCASSFHTTYSYNEQFFGPGTRLTVL.

The chain carries TRBV7-9 and TRBJ2-1; tentatively, D is TRBD2 (6 bases). The germline V gene encodes CDR1 SEHNR and CDR2 FQNEAQ (reference sequence). The V end was cut by 4 bases, the J end by 14 bases, with 18 bases between. The CDR3 extends over 13 amino acids. The CDR3 reads CASSSEPRETEFF. CDR3 bases: TGTGCCAGCAGCTCCGAACCACGGGAGACGGAGTTCTTC.

This clone has only one observation. An end of the junction does not agree with germline; a read error may underlie this. The gene calls are TRBV7-7 and TRBJ2-6, with 7 nucleotides matching TRBD2. CDR1 and CDR2 from the germline V gene are SSHAT and FNYEAQ (reference sequence). The CDR3 spans 15 residues. DNA of the CDR3: TGTGCTAGCAGCCCGGGGGGAGCCGGGGCCAACGTCCTGACTTTC. This encodes CASSPGGAGANVLTF. Complete variable domain (other parts from reference TRBV7-7 and TRBJ2-6): GAGVSQSPRYKVTKRGQDVTLRCDPISSHATLYWYQQALGQGPEFLTYFNYEAQPDKSGLPSDRFSAERPEGSISTLTIQRTEQRDSAMYRCASSPGGAGANVLTFGAGSRLTVL.

This chain links TRBV7-2 with TRBJ2-2; the D is unclear. V lost 1 base, J lost 1 base, and 7 bases lay in between. The CDR3 sequence is 15 residues long. Per the germline V gene, CDR1 is SGHTA and CDR2 is FQGNSA. CDR3 protein: CASSLDYLNTGELFF. The CDR3 DNA reads as TGTGCCAGCAGCTTAGATTACTTGAACACCGGGGAGCTGTTTTTT. Together with reference TRBV7-2 and TRBJ2-2, the CDR3 gives the full variable domain: GAGVSQSPSNKVTEKGKDVELRCDPISGHTALYWYRQSLGQGLEFLIYFQGNSAPDKSGLPSDRFSAERTGGSVSTLTIQRTQQEDSAVYLCASSLDYLNTGELFFGEGSRLTVL.

This clone was found a few times. This rearrangement joins TRBV14 to TRBJ1-2; maybe TRBD1 (5 bases). This CDR3 is 16 amino acids long. Looked up from germline, CDR1 is SGHDN and CDR2 is FVKESK. Trimming took off 0 bases at V and 8 bases at J, with 19 bases between the two ends. The CDR3 loop reads CASSQDWGNFGGGYTF. In DNA form, the CDR3 reads TGTGCCAGCAGCCAAGATTGGGGGAATTTTGGAGGGGGCTACACCTTC.

The genes are TRBV7-9 and TRBJ1-1, with D possibly being TRBD1 (6 bases). The CDR3 is 15 amino acids. The V gene's germline CDR1 is SEHNR and CDR2 FQNEAQ (reference sequence). V lost 3 bases, J lost 3 bases, and 14 bases lay in between. CDR3 in DNA: TGTGCCAGCAGCTTTCCGACAGGAGTGGACACTGAAGCTTTCTTT. It translates to CASSFPTGVDTEAFF.

This rearrangement joins TRBV3-1 (or the pseudogene TRBV3-2) to TRBJ2-7, with 8 bases fitting TRBD2. Germline V gene data show CDR1 as LGHDT and CDR2 as YNNKEL (reference sequence). Trimming took 9 bases from V and 4 from J; bases not matched to a gene: 8. The CDR3 runs to 13 residues. This CDR3 is CARYPGLVYEQYF. CDR3 in DNA: TGTGCCAGATATCCGGGACTAGTTTACGAGCAGTACTTC.

The chain links TRBV10-3 to TRBJ2-1; 7 bases fit TRBD1. This CDR3 has 14 amino acids. V shed 8 bases and J 5 bases; nucleotides not matched to a gene: 9. Per germline, CDR1 ENHRY and CDR2 SYGVKD. CDR3 amino acids: CAIRDSLRNNEQFF. The CDR3 DNA sequence: TGTGCCATCCGGGACAGCCTACGAAACAATGAGCAGTTCTTC.

The chain carries TRBV27 and TRBJ2-3; D unclear. There are 18 residues in the CDR3. The germline gives CDR1 MNHEY, CDR2 SMNVEV (reference sequence). V was pared by 5 bases and J by 3 bases, with 24 bases between. The chain's CDR3 is CASSPLKKDLSQTDTQYF. Written as DNA, the CDR3 is TGTGCCAGCAGTCCGCTAAAAAAAGACCTTAGCCAGACAGATACGCAGTATTTT.

V gene TRBV27 combines with J gene TRBJ1-2; unclear D gene. The V gene's germline CDR1 is MNHEY and CDR2 SMNVEV (reference sequence). CDR3 length: 14 residues. V was shortened by 3 bases and J by 4 bases, with 12 bases between the two germline ends. The CDR3 nucleotides read TGTGCCAGCAGTTTCGGAGGGAACTTCTATGGCTACACCTTC. It codes for CASSFGGNFYGYTF.

The chain combines TRBV20-1 with TRBJ2-1; the match to TRBD2 covers 7 bases. Germline V CDR1 and CDR2: DFQATT, SNEGSKA (reference sequence). The CDR3 covers 14 residues. V was clipped by 3 bases and J by 6 bases; unmatched bases: 8. The chain's CDR3 is CSASDSGVVNEQFF. The CDR3 nucleotides read TGCAGTGCTAGTGACAGCGGGGTAGTCAATGAGCAGTTCTTC.

This clone was seen a few times. An end of the junction does not agree with germline; a read error may underlie this. This sequence joins TRBV7-7 and TRBJ2-2; 10 nucleotides match TRBD1. The CDR3 spans 15 residues. Per germline, CDR1 SSHAT and CDR2 FNYEAQ (reference sequence). CDR3 protein: CASSAGTGADGELFF. For the CDR3, the DNA is TGTGCTAGCAGCGCCGGGACAGGGGCTGACGGGGAGCTGTTTTTT.

V and J are TRBV6-6 and TRBJ2-1, with 10 bases that match TRBD2. J lost 6 bases, V lost 6 bases, and 5 bases had no gene match. Germline V gene lookup returns CDR1 MNHNY and CDR2 SVGAGI (reference sequence). There are 14 residues in the CDR3. DNA for the CDR3: TGTGCCAGCAGCTCAGCGGGGGGGTTCAATGAGCAGTTCTTC. As protein: CASSSAGGFNEQFF.

The J gene is TRBJ1-6, the V gene TRBV12-5; the match to TRBD1 covers 7 bases. Germline CDR1 and CDR2: LGHNT and FRNRAP. Losses at the gene ends were 4 bases for V and 9 bases for J; bases not matched to a gene: 12. This CDR3 has 16 residues. The chain's CDR3 is CASGSEGGADGSPLHF. The CDR3 nucleotides read TGTGCTAGTGGTTCTGAAGGGGGCGCGGATGGTTCACCCCTCCACTTT. Supplemented by reference TRBV12-5 and TRBJ1-6, the full variable domain reads DARVTQTPRHKVTEMGQEVTMRCQPILGHNTVFWYRQTMMQGLELLAYFRNRAPLDDSGMPKDRFSAEMPDATLATLKIQPSEPRDSAVYFCASGSEGGADGSPLHFGNGTRLTVT.

V usage is TRBV29-1 and J usage is TRBJ2-2; D is possibly TRBD1 (5 bases). Trimming stripped 4 bases from V and 5 bases from J, with 8 bases between. The CDR3 is 12 residues long. Germline V gene sequence: CDR1 SQVTM, CDR2 ANQGSEA. For the CDR3, the DNA is TGCAGCGTTGGACAGTTGACCGGGGAGCTGTTTTTT. Encoded protein: CSVGQLTGELFF.

The chain employs TRBV20-1 and TRBJ1-4; 7 bases are a match to TRBD1. J lost 8 bases, V lost 7 bases, and 4 bases had no gene match. There are 11 residues in the CDR3. Germline loops: CDR1 DFQATT, CDR2 SNEGSKA (reference sequence). The CDR3 DNA reads as TGCAGTGTCCTGACAGGGGAAAAACTGTTTTTT. It yields the protein CSVLTGEKLFF.

The chain is built from TRBV30 and TRBJ1-5; unclear D gene. Trimming took 4 bases from V and 6 from J, leaving 16 bases between them. This CDR3 spans 14 amino acids. Germline V lookup: CDR1 GTSNPN, CDR2 SVGIG (reference sequence). CDR3 sequence: CAWTSGLPGQPQHF. Here the CDR3 DNA reads TGTGCCTGGACCTCGGGATTGCCGGGTCAGCCCCAGCATTTT.

The genes are TRBV27 and TRBJ1-2; no clear D gene. V lost 5 bases to trimming and J lost 4 bases, with 11 bases between them. Germline V gives CDR1 MNHEY, CDR2 SMNVEV (reference sequence). The CDR3 covers 13 residues. This CDR3 reads CASSREGPYGYTF. In DNA form, the CDR3 reads TGTGCCAGCAGTCGGGAGGGCCCCTATGGCTACACCTTC.

This clone was seen a single time. The CDR3 DNA reads as TGTGCCAGCAGCTTAGCGTTTCTAGCGGGGGTTGATACGCAGTATTTT. Protein: CASSLAFLAGVDTQYF. The V and J genes are TRBV7-2 and TRBJ2-3, with 10 bases matching TRBD2. Trimming cost V 0 bases and J 6 bases; bases outside gene matches: 6. The germline V gene encodes CDR1 SGHTA and CDR2 FQGNSA. The CDR3 sequence is 16 residues long.

V is TRBV30 and J is TRBJ1-1; D might be TRBD1 (6 bases). The CDR3 contains 14 residues. Germline V gives CDR1 GTSNPN, CDR2 SVGIG (reference sequence). V was pared by 4 bases and J by 0 bases, with 12 bases between. This chain's CDR3 is CAWNPGTMNTEAFF. The DNA for the CDR3 is TGTGCCTGGAATCCCGGGACAATGAACACTGAAGCTTTCTTT. The whole variable domain, remainder taken from reference TRBV30 and TRBJ1-1, is SQTIHQWPATLVQPVGSPLSLECTVEGTSNPNLYWYRQAAGRGLQLLFYSVGIGQISSEVPQNLSASRPQDRQFILSSKKLLLSDSGFYLCAWNPGTMNTEAFFGQGTRLTVV.

This clone was recorded a few times. The chain links TRBV6-2 or TRBV6-3 to TRBJ1-2; weak D call: TRBD1 (5 bases). CDR3 length: 15 amino acids. V was cut by 1 base and J by 0 bases, with 9 bases left in between. The germline CDR1 and CDR2 sequences are MNHEY and SVGEGT. CDR3: CASSYYDSSNYGYTF. CDR3 coding DNA: TGTGCCAGCAGTTACTACGACAGTTCTAACTATGGCTACACCTTC.